This T cell receptor beta chain was retrieved from a study of T cell responses to AZD1222 COVID-19 vaccine. Study-wide results and caveats: Mostly white British, mostly female donors; authors suggested clonal diversity may be underestimated. Spike regions recognized by vaccine-associated CD4 TCRs spanned the protein, led by 160-218 and 743-854. With two AZD1222 doses given, Spike-specific TCR breadth and depth both rose.

A word on this clone: Antigen: not known.

Germline CDR1 is SGHNT and CDR2 is YYREEE (reference sequence). J lost 4 bases, V lost 3 bases, and 8 bases had no gene match. The CDR3 extends over 18 amino acids. Produced via immunoSEQ multiplex PCR; TCRdb's table is partial and in-frame only. The sample yields under 200,000 clones, 93% seen once. This chain connects TRBV5-4 to TRBJ2-2; 14 bases line up with TRBD2. This sequence originates from an adult in good health. The material sequenced was peripheral blood, taken on day 0 of AZD1222 vaccination. The CDR3 coding sequence is TGTGCCAGCAGCTCGGGACTAGCGGGAGTTGGGAGCACCGGGGAGCTGTTTTTT. This codes for CASSSGLAGVGSTGELFF. Looking up the rest from reference TRBV5-4 and TRBJ2-2 gives the full variable domain: ETGVTQSPTHLIKTRGQQVTLRCSSQSGHNTVSWYQQALGQGPQFIFQYYREEENGRGNFPPRFSGLQFPNYSSELNVNALELDDSALYLCASSSGLAGVGSTGELFFGEGSRLTVL.